A single sample gave rise to the 26 T cell receptor beta chains below, sequenced in a study of identical twins. TCRdb re-called the 5' RACE reads with MiXCR, one entry per CDR3 protein. The sample includes 450,000 or so distinct CDR3 sequences, 12% to 15% of them seen just once. A further study also used this sample, focusing on yellow fever vaccine responses in identical twins.

The sequencing sample was made of CD4+ T cells sorted from blood. The receptor source for this set is a woman between 18 and 29 years old in good health.

The V and J genes are TRBV4-3 and TRBJ2-3; D not certain. Trimming cost V 0 bases and J 4 bases, with 5 bases left between them. The CDR3 is 13 residues long. Germline-derived CDR1 and CDR2 are LGHNA and YSLEER. For the CDR3, the DNA is TGCGCCAGCAGCCAAGAAAAGCCAGATACGCAGTATTTT. Protein: CASSQEKPDTQYF.

This clonotype was counted at least ten times. The chain couples TRBV9 to TRBJ2-7; TRBD2 agrees at 7 bases. V was clipped by 0 bases and J by 2 bases; unmatched bases: 5. The CDR3 has 15 residues. CDR1 is SGDLS, CDR2 YYNGEE, per germline. CDR3 DNA: TGTGCCAGCAGCGTAGGCCTAGCGGCAACCTACGAGCAGTACTTC. Its translation is CASSVGLAATYEQYF. The complete variable domain, with remaining parts taken from reference TRBV9 and TRBJ2-7, reads DSGVTQTPKHLITATGQRVTLRCSPRSGDLSVYWYQQSLDQGLQFLIQYYNGEERAKGNILERFSAQQFPDLHSELNLSSLELGDSALYFCASSVGLAATYEQYFGPGTRLTVT.

This clonotype was seen a few times. The chain joins TRBV28 to TRBJ2-7, with a tentative D call TRBD1 (6 bases). CDR1 MDHEN and CDR2 SYDVKM come from the germline V gene. There are 15 residues in the CDR3. V was pared by 2 bases and J by 2 bases, with 13 bases between. CDR3 in amino acids: CASSLGRQVTYEQYF. DNA of the CDR3: TGTGCCAGCAGTTTAGGAAGACAGGTAACCTACGAGCAGTACTTC.

The CDR3 DNA reads TGTGCCAGCAGGATGGCAGGCTCGAACACCGGGGAGCTGTTTTTT. Protein product: CASRMAGSNTGELFF. This chain uses TRBV2 with TRBJ2-2; D unclear. The CDR3 spans 15 residues. CDR1 and CDR2 from the germline V gene are SNHLY and FYNNEI. Deletions cut 6 bases from V and 0 bases from J, with 11 bases between.

V and J are TRBV11-2 and TRBJ2-4; 7 bases match TRBD2. This CDR3 spans 13 amino acids. With V trimmed by 5 bases and J by 7 bases, 5 bases remained unmatched. The germline CDR1 and CDR2 sequences are SGHAT and FQNNGV. The chain's CDR3 is CASSPGGTNIQYF. CDR3 nucleotides: TGTGCCAGCAGCCCGGGGGGTACCAACATTCAGTACTTC.

This clonotype has more than one count but fewer than ten. J is TRBJ2-7 and V is TRBV3-1; D perhaps matches TRBD1 (6 bases). Trimming took off 4 bases at V and 2 bases at J, with 15 bases between the two ends. Germline CDR1 LGHDT, CDR2 YNNKEL (reference sequence). This CDR3 comprises 15 residues. The CDR3 DNA follows: TGTGCCAGCAGCCGCCTCCGGGACACCGCCTACGAGCAGTACTTC. Translated, it gives CASSRLRDTAYEQYF.

The V call is TRBV7-2, the J call TRBJ2-2; D may be TRBD2 (6 bases). CDR3 length: 17 amino acids. With 5 bases removed from V and 0 bases from J, the gap between germline ends came to 16 bases. Germline V gene lookup returns CDR1 SGHTA and CDR2 FQGNSA. CDR3 bases: TGTGCCAGCAGCCCTCGGGGGATAACAGCGAACACCGGGGAGCTGTTTTTT. Residues: CASSPRGITANTGELFF.

The rearrangement uses TRBV20-1 and TRBJ1-2, with D perhaps matching TRBD1 (5 bases). V lost 4 bases, J lost 4 bases, and 13 bases lay in between. Germline V CDR1 and CDR2: DFQATT, SNEGSKA (reference sequence). The CDR3 runs 13 residues. CDR3: CSAKAGIAYGYTF. The CDR3 bases are TGCAGTGCTAAGGCAGGGATTGCCTATGGCTACACCTTC.

Here the CDR3 reads CASSRGQGTEAFF. The CDR3, as DNA: TGCGCCAGCAGCCGGGGACAGGGGACTGAAGCTTTCTTT. V gene TRBV5-1 combines with J gene TRBJ1-1; 10 nucleotides agree with TRBD1. The CDR3 consists of 13 residues. Trimming removed 4 bases from V and 5 bases from J; junction bases left unmatched: 2. The germline V gene has CDR1 SGHRS and CDR2 YFSETQ.

The J gene is TRBJ2-3, the V gene TRBV6-2 or TRBV6-3; 14 positions match TRBD2. CDR3 length: 17 amino acids. The J segment lost 1 base and the V segment lost 5 bases, leaving 5 bases of the junction unmatched. Germline CDR1 is MNHEY and CDR2 is SVGEGT. DNA for the CDR3: TGTGCCAGCAGTCGGGGACTAGCGGGAGCCGGCACAGATACGCAGTATTTT. This codes for CASSRGLAGAGTDTQYF.

This clonotype was seen repeatedly, ten times or more. The rearrangement links TRBV12-3 or TRBV12-4 to TRBJ2-1, with D perhaps TRBD2 (5 bases). The CDR3 has 15 amino acids. V shed 5 bases and J shed 7 bases, with 18 bases lying between them. The CDR3 nucleotides are TGTGCCAGCAGTAGCCAGACGGGGTTGTTGAATGAGCAGTTCTTC. Residues: CASSSQTGLLNEQFF.

V usage is TRBV7-2 and J usage is TRBJ2-1; D is ambiguous. CDR3 length: 13 residues. Germline CDR1 and CDR2: SGHTA and FQGNSA. The V end lost 1 base, the J end lost 10 bases, and 11 bases lay between the germline ends. The CDR3 nucleotides are TGTGCCAGCAGCTTAGTGAGATCAGGCGAGCAGTTCTTC. It codes for CASSLVRSGEQFF. Drawing the rest from reference TRBV7-2 and TRBJ2-1, the complete variable domain is GAGVSQSPSNKVTEKGKDVELRCDPISGHTALYWYRQSLGQGLEFLIYFQGNSAPDKSGLPSDRFSAERTGGSVSTLTIQRTQQEDSAVYLCASSLVRSGEQFFGPGTRLTVL.

The chain employs TRBV20-1 and TRBJ2-3, with TRBD2 matching over 8 bases. Germline lookup yields CDR1 DFQATT and CDR2 SNEGSKA (reference sequence). The ends lost 6 bases at V and 2 bases at J; junction bases unmatched: 16. CDR3 length: 17 residues. The CDR3 nucleotides read TGCAGTGCCTTACCCATCTTCTCTAGCGGGCACACAGATACGCAGTATTTT. This gives the protein CSALPIFSSGHTDTQYF.

This clonotype has at least ten counts. The chain employs TRBV12-3 or TRBV12-4 and TRBJ1-4, with 10 bases identical to TRBD1. J lost 5 bases, V lost 5 bases, and 8 bases had no gene match. CDR3 length equals 16 residues. CDR3 in DNA: TGTGCCAGCAGTCCCCGGGACAGGGGATTCAATGAAAAACTGTTTTTT. The encoded protein is CASSPRDRGFNEKLFF.

The chain combines TRBV10-3 with TRBJ1-2, with D possibly matching TRBD1 (6 bases). Germline CDR1 reads ENHRY; CDR2 reads SYGVKD. Trimming took 6 bases from V and 6 from J, leaving 14 bases between them. The CDR3 consists of 13 residues. This chain's CDR3 is CAISITGIDGYTF. CDR3 bases: TGTGCCATCAGCATCACAGGGATCGATGGCTACACCTTC.

This chain joins TRBV15 and TRBJ2-3; D gene unclear. The V and J ends lost 0 bases and 1 base respectively, with 14 bases between them. From germline, CDR1 is LNHNV and CDR2 YYDKDF (reference sequence). The CDR3 is made up of 17 amino acids. As DNA, the CDR3 is TGTGCCACCAGCAGAGATCTCCACTACCCCGGCACAGATACGCAGTATTTT. The encoded protein is CATSRDLHYPGTDTQYF.

This clonotype was seen only a few times. V and J are TRBV4-2 and TRBJ2-2; D is unresolved. Germline CDR1 and CDR2: LGHNA and YNFKEQ. The CDR3 sequence is 17 residues long. Between the trimmed V and J ends, which lost 4 bases and 0 bases, there was a span of 15 bases. CDR3 sequence: CASSPGWSRTNTGELFF. Written as DNA, the CDR3 is TGTGCCAGCAGCCCCGGTTGGTCTCGTACGAACACCGGGGAGCTGTTTTTT.

Only one count was recorded for this clonotype. The chain couples TRBV7-2 to TRBJ2-5; D remains unclear. CDR3 length: 14 residues. Germline V gene data show CDR1 as SGHTA and CDR2 as FQGNSA. Trimming cost V 2 bases and J 3 bases, with 10 bases left between them. The CDR3 spells CASSLRSVKETQYF. Written as DNA, the CDR3 is TGTGCCAGCAGCTTACGGTCTGTTAAAGAGACCCAGTACTTC.

There are a few counts of this clonotype. V usage is TRBV20-1 and J usage is TRBJ2-7; D gene unclear. CDR3 size: 12 residues. Germline V gene sequence: CDR1 DFQATT, CDR2 SNEGSKA (reference sequence). This CDR3 reads CRGSDGSYEQYF. In nucleotides, the CDR3 is TGCAGAGGTTCCGACGGCTCCTACGAGCAGTACTTC.

This clonotype has more than one count but fewer than ten. The chain is built from TRBV27 and TRBJ2-3, with 7 bases that match TRBD1. The CDR3 extends over 13 amino acids. Germline V gene sequence: CDR1 MNHEY, CDR2 SMNVEV (reference sequence). Unmatched junction bases numbered 4, after V lost 5 bases and J lost 5 bases. In nucleotides, the CDR3 is TGTGCCAGCAGTACCCGACAGGGAGATACGCAGTATTTT. It codes for CASSTRQGDTQYF.

Only a few counts were recorded for this clonotype. The chain uses TRBV7-2 and TRBJ2-5; 7 bases match TRBD1. V gave up 3 bases and J gave up 1 base; unmatched junction bases: 8. Germline CDR1 SGHTA, CDR2 FQGNSA. There are 16 residues in the CDR3. This CDR3 reads CASSFLSTGPQETQYF. CDR3 bases: TGTGCCAGCAGCTTCCTATCGACAGGGCCCCAAGAGACCCAGTACTTC.

The CDR3 sequence is CSARHPRGPSSYEQYF. CDR3 DNA sequence: TGCAGTGCTAGGCATCCCAGGGGTCCTAGCTCCTACGAGCAGTACTTC. J is TRBJ2-7 and V is TRBV20-1, with D perhaps matching TRBD1 (6 bases). This CDR3 has 16 residues. Trimming shortened V by 3 bases and J by 0 bases, and 18 bases separated the two germline ends. Looked up from germline, CDR1 is DFQATT and CDR2 is SNEGSKA (reference sequence).

In this sample, this clonotype turned up a few times. The V call is TRBV27, the J call TRBJ2-1; D gene ambiguous. The CDR3 contains 17 residues. Trimming cost V 5 bases and J 2 bases, with 19 bases left between them. Per germline, CDR1 MNHEY and CDR2 SMNVEV (reference sequence). CDR3 protein: CASSQIRNLKTYNEQFF. Here the CDR3 DNA reads TGTGCCAGCAGTCAGATTAGGAACTTAAAAACCTACAATGAGCAGTTCTTC.

This clonotype was seen more than once but under ten times. The rearrangement links TRBV3-1 to TRBJ2-1; 8 bases align to TRBD2. Germline lookup yields CDR1 LGHDT and CDR2 YNNKEL (reference sequence). The CDR3 runs to 14 residues. V lost 4 bases and J lost 9; bases outside the gene matches: 8. Here the CDR3 reads CASSPSGGRPEQFF. In DNA form, the CDR3 reads TGTGCCAGCAGCCCGTCGGGAGGGCGTCCTGAGCAGTTCTTC.

The chain recombines TRBV28 with TRBJ2-7; D perhaps matches TRBD1 (6 bases). This CDR3 comprises 12 residues. Germline V gene lookup returns CDR1 MDHEN and CDR2 SYDVKM. Trimming left V 8 bases short and J 3 bases short, with 11 bases between. In DNA form, the CDR3 reads TGTGCCAGCCTGGACAGTTTCTACGAGCAGTACTTC. It codes for CASLDSFYEQYF.

This clonotype was seen a handful of times. V is TRBV11-2 and J is TRBJ2-1, with 9 bases lining up with TRBD2. After removal of 7 bases from V and 6 bases from J, the junction contained 10 bases not matched to a gene. From germline, CDR1 is SGHAT and CDR2 FQNNGV. This CDR3 region has 15 residues. CDR3 sequence: CASIRLAGVGNEQFF. The DNA of the CDR3 is TGTGCCAGCATCCGATTAGCGGGAGTGGGCAATGAGCAGTTCTTC.